A selection of T cell receptor beta chains follows, all from one sample in a study of beta chain features in type 1 diabetes. Profiled with immunoSEQ multiplex PCR; TCRdb holds only in-frame clones, not every one. The sample contains roughly 700,000 clones, 13% of which appear only once. The sample consisted of naive CD4+ T cells from blood. These receptors were taken from a man between 18 and 35 years old with type 1 diabetes. CDR3s include the opening cysteine and the closing phenylalanine or tryptophan. The order of the fields is V gene, J gene, D gene, clone size, CDR3 DNA, CDR3 protein. The D gene is left open where the match is weak. The size field is filled for only some rows; it gives once, few, many or a size class.

V: TRBV5-1; J: TRBJ1-1; D: TRBD1; size: .; DNA: TGCGCCAGCAGCGCTAGACAGGGCGGGAACACTGAAGCTTTCTTT; CDR3: CASSARQGGNTEAFF
V: TRBV6-5; J: TRBJ2-5; D: .; size: .; DNA: TGTGCCAGCAGTTACCGCCTGGGGGAGACCCAGTACTTC; CDR3: CASSYRLGETQYF
V: TRBV30; J: TRBJ2-1; D: TRBD1; size: few; DNA: TGTGCCTGGATAACCGGGACAGGGGGCAGTGGCAATGAGCAGTTCTTC; CDR3: CAWITGTGGSGNEQFF
V: TRBV28; J: TRBJ1-5; D: .; size: few; DNA: TGTGCCAGCAGCGCAGGGAATCAGCCCCAGCATTTT; CDR3: CASSAGNQPQHF
V: TRBV10-3; J: TRBJ2-3; D: .; size: few; DNA: TGTGCCATCAGCCCTCAGGGAGATACGCAGTATTTT; CDR3: CAISPQGDTQYF
V: TRBV29-1; J: TRBJ2-3; D: .; size: .; DNA: TGCAGCGTTTCCCCAAGTATGGGGGATACGCAGTATTTT; CDR3: CSVSPSMGDTQYF
V: TRBV7-9; J: TRBJ1-1; D: .; size: .; DNA: TGTGCCAGCAGCCCAAGTCCAGGGACGACTGAAGCTTTCTTT; CDR3: CASSPSPGTTEAFF
V: TRBV19; J: TRBJ2-5; D: .; size: few; DNA: TGTGCCAGTAGTATCCCCCGGCAGGCCCCGTACTTC; CDR3: CASSIPRQAPYF
V: TRBV4-1; J: TRBJ2-5; D: .; size: .; DNA: TGCGCCAGCAGCCAAGAGGGCAGGGGAGAGACCCAGTACTTC; CDR3: CASSQEGRGETQYF
V: TRBV7-9; J: TRBJ1-2; D: .; size: .; DNA: TGTGCCAGCAGCTTAGCGACGAATAGTGGCTACACCTTC; CDR3: CASSLATNSGYTF
V: TRBV5-1; J: TRBJ2-2; D: .; size: .; DNA: TGCGCCAGCAGCGAGGGACCAGGGGACACCGGGGAGCTGTTTTTT; CDR3: CASSEGPGDTGELFF
V: TRBV19; J: TRBJ2-7; D: .; size: .; DNA: TGTGCCAGTAGTAGCCTGTCTTCCGAGCAGTACTTC; CDR3: CASSSLSSEQYF
V: TRBV5-6; J: TRBJ1-1; D: .; size: .; DNA: TGTGCCAGCAGCTTGGAGGTTACGAACACTGAAGCTTTCTTT; CDR3: CASSLEVTNTEAFF
V: TRBV5-1; J: TRBJ2-7; D: .; size: .; DNA: TGCGCCAGCAGCTTAGGGCGCACCGGATCTGACGAGCAGTACTTC; CDR3: CASSLGRTGSDEQYF
V: TRBV4-1; J: TRBJ1-5; D: .; size: .; DNA: TGCGCCAGCAGCCAAGATCCGACCGGACGGCCCCAGCATTTT; CDR3: CASSQDPTGRPQHF
V: TRBV15; J: TRBJ2-7; D: .; size: few; DNA: TGTGCCACCAGCAGAGCCGGGGGCGAGCAGTACTTC; CDR3: CATSRAGGEQYF
V: TRBV6-1; J: TRBJ2-7; D: TRBD1; size: few; DNA: TGTGCCAGCAGTGAACGGACAGGGGGCTCCTACGAGCAGTACTTC; CDR3: CASSERTGGSYEQYF
V: TRBV6-1; J: TRBJ2-3; D: TRBD1; size: .; DNA: TGTGCCAGCAGTGTCGGGACAGGATCCGCAACAGATACGCAGTATTTT; CDR3: CASSVGTGSATDTQYF
V: TRBV5-6; J: TRBJ2-3; D: TRBD2; size: few; DNA: TGTGCCAGCAGCTTGAGGCGGGGGGTTGCAGATACGCAGTATTTT; CDR3: CASSLRRGVADTQYF
V: TRBV2; J: TRBJ2-7; D: .; size: .; DNA: TGTGCCAGCAGTGACAGACGCCTTCCCTACGAGCAGTACTTC; CDR3: CASSDRRLPYEQYF